This T cell receptor beta chain was profiled in a study of cytomegalovirus exposure and HLA in healthy donors (dated by TCRdb to 2016 to 2017). Background on the whole study: A later analysis indicated that the 95 to 150 validation repertoires were generated on the platform also employed for the 650 to 850 repertoires of the first cohort. A separate validation cohort of some 130 different subjects was used in addition to the roughly 700-subject first cohort. The aim of the study was to test whether cataloging public T cell receptors could identify signatures of past pathogen exposure. High-throughput TCR immunosequencing, statistical association of individual TCRs with disease status, and machine learning were combined to predict cytomegalovirus infection status.

Remarks on this clone: It has no known antigen specificity. One base away there is no much larger clone; base qualities are not given.

Summary of the overall study and its limitations: While some public TCRs were present in many individuals, most TCR sequences turned up only very rarely across donors. The study listed 164 TCR beta chains as associated with cytomegalovirus. The authors suggested that the approach could potentially be generalized to other disease states and immunological phenotypes. Cytomegalovirus status was reported to be diagnosed by the classifier with high specificity and sensitivity in both the original and validation cohorts. In a later analysis, TCRs clustered in the first cohort were found to also tend to co-occur in the roughly 130 validation repertoires, with 85% to 95% of cluster scores above 0. A few of the identified cytomegalovirus-associated TCR beta chains were confirmed in vitro to be specific for cytomegalovirus antigens. A later analysis had no HLA typing for the validation cohort, so co-occurrence there was scored across all 130 or so repertoires.

CDR1 MDHEN and CDR2 SYDVKM were looked up in the germline V gene. Relative to germline, V is missing 3 bases and J is missing 4 bases, with 5 bases of the junction outside any gene match. Counted from cysteine to phenylalanine, this CDR3 has 16 amino acids. The CDR3 DNA has 48 bases and is translated from base 1. The donors belonged to the validation cohort of 90 to 150 subjects, which was separate from the approximately 610-subject first cohort. Preparation of the library involved the immunoSEQ multiplex PCR assay. On the study's bioinformatics: A statistical classification framework was built for diagnosing cytomegalovirus status from the catalog of TCR beta chain sequences. TCRdb provides this immuneACCESS table in a form limited to in-frame rearrangements. Some clones are lacking; in checked studies, under half of them reflect an unresolved V gene, and why the rest are absent is not known. That table gives V, J and clone size, and the DNA gave D and trimming. Within this sample are over 50,000 clones, with over 90% of them counted one time only. About 5.2% of the sample goes to the ten largest clones.

The chain joins TRBV28 to TRBJ2-2, with TRBD2 identical over 10 junction bases. The receptor was derived from a man aged 18 to 29 in good health and CMV-seropositive. Input material: PBMCs. The CDR3 here reads CASSLVAGGSTGELFF. The DNA sequence is TGTGCCAGCAGTTTGGTAGCGGGAGGTAGCACCGGGGAGCTGTTTTTT. Full variable domain (CDR3 extended with the reference TRBV28 and TRBJ2-2 proteins): DVKVTQSSRYLVKRTGEKVFLECVQDMDHENMFWYRQDPGLGLRLIYFSYDVKMKEKGDIPEGYSVSREKKERFSLILESASTNQTSMYLCASSLVAGGSTGELFFGEGSRLTVL.